The clone carrying this TCR beta chain occurred many times. The TCRbeta library incorporated unique molecular identifiers. TCRdb re-analysed the PCR reads in MiXCR, keeping a single row per CDR3 protein. The profile shows hundreds of thousands of distinct CDR3 sequences, 12% of them singletons. This record belongs to a study of T-cell reconstitution after alpha-beta-depleted transplantation in children. The input for sequencing was PBMCs from the stem cell graft donor, taken from the stem cell graft. The TCR originated in a human donor who donated a stem cell graft to a child with acute lymphoblastic leukemia.

CDR3 region: CASSLIQGDGYTF. CDR3 nucleotide sequence: TGCGCCAGCAGCTTGATTCAGGGGGATGGCTACACCTTC. V and J are TRBV5-1 and TRBJ1-2; 7 positions match TRBD1. Trimming took 1 base from V and 6 from J; bases not matched to a gene: 3. The CDR3 is made up of 13 amino acids. The germline gives CDR1 SGHRS, CDR2 YFSETQ.